This TCR beta chain was sequenced during a study of blood T cell repertoires in COVID-19. Study information: Italy, Spain and the United States were the sources of the convalescent and acute COVID-19 samples. PBMCs, B-cell-depleted T cells, or T cells provided the cDNA or gDNA that made up the material.

Authors' data handling: Estimation of nucleated cell counts was performed using reference gene primer amplification. The table came from immunoSEQ multiplex PCR; TCRdb's copy has only in-frame clones and leaves some out. V and J calls and clone size are as listed in that table; D and trimming were resolved from the DNA. The repertoire has roughly 110,000 clones, over 60% of them found once; the top ten carry 4% to 5.5%. The J segment lost 8 bases and the V segment lost 5 bases, leaving 8 bases of the junction unmatched. The CDR3 has 14 residues. Germline CDR1 SGHAT, CDR2 FQNNGV. Sequenced sample: peripheral blood. The sequence was obtained from a man aged 70-80 years with acute or convalescent COVID-19. The V gene is TRBV11-2, the J gene TRBJ1-4; 7 bases agree with TRBD1. The CDR3 is CASSPQQGTEKLFF. CDR3 DNA: TGTGCCAGCAGCCCACAACAGGGGACGGAAAAACTGTTTTTT.